Reported below is one T cell receptor beta chain. Its antigen is as yet unknown. One end of the junction varies from germline; a read error may be responsible. Germline CDR1 reads MGHRA; CDR2 reads YSYEKL. The CDR3 spans 15 residues. 60 Vbeta and 13 Jbeta primers were used in PCR. This table comes from immunoSEQ multiplex PCR, and its TCRdb copy is limited to in-frame clones, with some not included. This table has about 200,000 clones, approximately 85% appearing once. This entry comes from a study of cytomegalovirus exposure and HLA in healthy donors. Notes on the study in general: Previously analyzed data showed that most TCR beta V segments were productive at a frequency of about 90% or about 30%. A missense variant in DCLRE1C was later tied to TCR beta V- and J-gene trimming. Researchers catalogued roughly 170 TCR beta chains as cytomegalovirus-associated.

Input material: PBMCs. The gene calls are TRBV4-1 and TRBJ1-1; TRBD1 aligns across 7 bases. This receptor was identified in a girl aged 10-17 years in good health and CMV-seropositive. CDR3 DNA sequence: TGCGCCAGCAGCCCCTTAATGACAGGGAACGCTGAAGCTTTCTTT. It yields the protein CASSPLMTGNAEAFF.